This T cell receptor (beta chain) was found in a study of cytomegalovirus exposure and HLA in healthy donors. Looking at the study overall: About 82 million unique TCRs from HLA-typed donors were held in an early release of data. Study-wide points: Presence/absence comparisons presumed near-even sequencing depth among donors. For most subjects, TCR beta sequences were reported to predict HLA-A and HLA-B alleles with accuracy.

PCR primers comprised 60 Vbeta and 13 Jbeta primers. Profiling relied on immunoSEQ multiplex PCR, and the TCRdb table lists in-frame clones only, not all of them. The sample records roughly 180,000 clones, more than 70% being singletons. The CDR3 spans 16 residues. In germline, CDR1 is SGHTA, CDR2 FQGNSA. V lost 4 bases and J lost 0, with 13 bases in between. Remarks on this clone: Its specificity is unknown.

The V gene is TRBV7-2, the J gene TRBJ1-3, with D hard to call. The sequenced sample was PBMCs. The sequence was collected from a boy between 10 and 17 years old in good health and CMV-seronegative. The CDR3 bases are TGTGCCAGCAGCTCTAGCCCCGGGTTCTCTGGAAACACCATATATTTT. It codes for CASSSSPGFSGNTIYF.